This T cell receptor beta chain was found in a study of T-cell memory formation after mild COVID-19. This CDR3 contains 14 residues. V lost 7 bases to trimming and J lost 5 bases, with 14 bases between them. This clonotype was counted a few times. 5'RACE, which relied on constant-segment primers, yielded TCR alpha and TCR beta cDNA libraries carrying sample barcodes and UMIs. TCRdb recomputed calls from the 5' RACE reads with MiXCR, one row per CDR3 protein. The sample lists more than 450,000 distinct CDR3 sequences, more than 15% occurring once. The sample comprised PBMCs or a T cell subset sorted from them (not recorded which). This TCR derives from an adult woman who had mild COVID-19 (a few samples of this study predate the infection). Cell type and time point are not known. The chain couples TRBV12-3 or TRBV12-4 to TRBJ2-2; perhaps TRBD2 as D (5 bases). Here the CDR3 reads CASIFHSGTGELFF. The DNA of the CDR3 is TGTGCCAGCATTTTCCATTCGGGAACCGGGGAGCTGTTTTTT.